These 8 T cell receptor beta chains were sequenced from one sample in a study of blood T cell repertoires in COVID-19. The repertoire was sequenced with immunoSEQ multiplex PCR; TCRdb's copy has only in-frame clones and lacks some. The table includes about 140,000 clones, approximately 89% detected once. Sequences were obtained from peripheral blood. These TCRs come from a woman aged 50 to 60 with acute or convalescent COVID-19.

The chain couples TRBV4-1 to TRBJ2-3, with 10 bases aligning to TRBD2. This CDR3 region has 15 residues. The V gene end was trimmed by 0 bases and the J gene end by 9 bases; junction bases not matched to a gene: 6. Germline V gives CDR1 MGHRA, CDR2 YSYEKL. The DNA of the CDR3 is TGCGCCAGCAGCCAAGAGAGCGGGGGGGCCGGGACGCAGTATTTT. This translates into CASSQESGGAGTQYF.

The V gene is TRBV30, the J gene TRBJ1-6, with TRBD1 identical over 8 bases. J was trimmed by 10 bases and V by 0 bases; bases with no gene match: 2. This CDR3 comprises 13 residues. Germline V gene lookup returns CDR1 GTSNPN and CDR2 SVGIG (reference sequence). CDR3 sequence: CAWSVDRGSPLHF. CDR3 sequence (DNA): TGTGCCTGGAGTGTAGACAGGGGATCACCCCTCCACTTT.

This clone was seen a single time. The genes are TRBV5-1 and TRBJ2-1, with 13 bases that match TRBD2. V trimming: 4 bases; J trimming: 9 bases; junction bases outside the gene matches: 10. The CDR3 runs 16 residues. Germline loops: CDR1 SGHRS, CDR2 YFSETQ. CDR3 protein: CASSPPGTSGVSEQFF. The CDR3 region has the DNA TGCGCCAGCAGCCCACCCGGGACTAGCGGGGTATCTGAGCAGTTCTTC.

The V gene is TRBV7-2, the J gene TRBJ1-2, with 10 bases lining up with TRBD1. In germline, CDR1 is SGHTA, CDR2 FQGNSA. This CDR3 region has 15 residues. V shed 3 bases, J shed 6 bases, and the junction held 7 bases outside the gene matches. The CDR3 coding sequence is TGTGCCAGCAGCTTCGACAGGGGGCGGATGGATGGCTACACCTTC. It yields the protein CASSFDRGRMDGYTF.

The J gene is TRBJ2-1, the V gene TRBV25-1, with D possibly matching TRBD2 (5 bases). Between the trimmed V and J ends, which lost 3 bases and 7 bases, there was a span of 10 bases. Germline V gene data show CDR1 as MGHDK and CDR2 as SYGVNS. The CDR3 has 13 amino acids. The CDR3 DNA reads TGTGCCAGCAGTGAGGGGAGTCGGAATGAGCAGTTCTTC. It codes for CASSEGSRNEQFF.

The table lists this clone with a few counts. The chain is built from TRBV19 and TRBJ1-2; 8 bases line up with TRBD1. Germline-derived CDR1 and CDR2 are LNHDA and SQIVND (reference sequence). The CDR3 spans 13 residues. The trim removed 6 bases at V and 7 bases at J, leaving 7 bases unmatched. This chain's CDR3 is CASRTGEDAGYTF. In DNA form, the CDR3 reads TGTGCCAGTAGGACAGGGGAGGACGCTGGCTACACCTTC. Full variable domain (outside the CDR3, taken from reference TRBV19 and TRBJ1-2): DGGITQSPKYLFRKEGQNVTLSCEQNLNHDAMYWYRQDPGQGLRLIYYSQIVNDFQKGDIAEGYSVSREKKESFPLTVTSAQKNPTAFYLCASRTGEDAGYTFGSGTRLTVV.

This chain uses TRBV6-5 with TRBJ2-5; D is perhaps TRBD1 (6 bases). From germline, CDR1 is MNHEY and CDR2 SVGAGI. The V end was cut by 6 bases, the J end by 1 base, with 15 bases between. The CDR3 length is 15 residues. CDR3 nucleotide sequence: TGTGCCAGCAGCTGGGGAGACAGGCTCCAAGAGACCCAGTACTTC. Its protein product is CASSWGDRLQETQYF.

The chain recombines TRBV11-2 with TRBJ2-3; TRBD1 is a possible D gene (6 bases). Germline CDR1 SGHAT, CDR2 FQNNGV. Trimming took 2 bases from V and 15 from J, leaving 15 bases between them. The CDR3 runs to 12 residues. The chain's CDR3 is CASSLNQGIFYF. The CDR3 bases are TGTGCCAGCAGCTTAAATCAGGGGATTTTTTATTTT.